The text below deals with one T cell receptor (beta chain). This sample is part of a study of blood T cell repertoires in COVID-19. The method was immunoSEQ multiplex PCR; TCRdb's version includes in-frame clones alone and lacks a portion of them. The table records approximately 170,000 clones, around 90% of them present only once. V dropped 6 bases and J dropped 10; count of bases not matched to a gene: 15. Germline V gives CDR1 LNHDA, CDR2 SQIVND (reference sequence). CDR3 size: 16 residues. Participants were aged about 18 to 90 years, lived in roughly 25 US areas, and enrolled virtually. Among Cohort 3 donors, those recovered had two negative PCRs, clearance, or symptom resolution.

The TCR comes from a woman aged 18 to 35 who had recovered from COVID-19. J is TRBJ2-1 and V is TRBV19, with 10 bases that match TRBD2. The specimen sequenced was PBMCs or T cells enriched from blood (not recorded which). The CDR3 sequence: CASRLGFGLAGVEQFF. DNA of the CDR3: TGTGCCAGTAGATTGGGGTTTGGGCTAGCGGGAGTCGAGCAGTTCTTC.